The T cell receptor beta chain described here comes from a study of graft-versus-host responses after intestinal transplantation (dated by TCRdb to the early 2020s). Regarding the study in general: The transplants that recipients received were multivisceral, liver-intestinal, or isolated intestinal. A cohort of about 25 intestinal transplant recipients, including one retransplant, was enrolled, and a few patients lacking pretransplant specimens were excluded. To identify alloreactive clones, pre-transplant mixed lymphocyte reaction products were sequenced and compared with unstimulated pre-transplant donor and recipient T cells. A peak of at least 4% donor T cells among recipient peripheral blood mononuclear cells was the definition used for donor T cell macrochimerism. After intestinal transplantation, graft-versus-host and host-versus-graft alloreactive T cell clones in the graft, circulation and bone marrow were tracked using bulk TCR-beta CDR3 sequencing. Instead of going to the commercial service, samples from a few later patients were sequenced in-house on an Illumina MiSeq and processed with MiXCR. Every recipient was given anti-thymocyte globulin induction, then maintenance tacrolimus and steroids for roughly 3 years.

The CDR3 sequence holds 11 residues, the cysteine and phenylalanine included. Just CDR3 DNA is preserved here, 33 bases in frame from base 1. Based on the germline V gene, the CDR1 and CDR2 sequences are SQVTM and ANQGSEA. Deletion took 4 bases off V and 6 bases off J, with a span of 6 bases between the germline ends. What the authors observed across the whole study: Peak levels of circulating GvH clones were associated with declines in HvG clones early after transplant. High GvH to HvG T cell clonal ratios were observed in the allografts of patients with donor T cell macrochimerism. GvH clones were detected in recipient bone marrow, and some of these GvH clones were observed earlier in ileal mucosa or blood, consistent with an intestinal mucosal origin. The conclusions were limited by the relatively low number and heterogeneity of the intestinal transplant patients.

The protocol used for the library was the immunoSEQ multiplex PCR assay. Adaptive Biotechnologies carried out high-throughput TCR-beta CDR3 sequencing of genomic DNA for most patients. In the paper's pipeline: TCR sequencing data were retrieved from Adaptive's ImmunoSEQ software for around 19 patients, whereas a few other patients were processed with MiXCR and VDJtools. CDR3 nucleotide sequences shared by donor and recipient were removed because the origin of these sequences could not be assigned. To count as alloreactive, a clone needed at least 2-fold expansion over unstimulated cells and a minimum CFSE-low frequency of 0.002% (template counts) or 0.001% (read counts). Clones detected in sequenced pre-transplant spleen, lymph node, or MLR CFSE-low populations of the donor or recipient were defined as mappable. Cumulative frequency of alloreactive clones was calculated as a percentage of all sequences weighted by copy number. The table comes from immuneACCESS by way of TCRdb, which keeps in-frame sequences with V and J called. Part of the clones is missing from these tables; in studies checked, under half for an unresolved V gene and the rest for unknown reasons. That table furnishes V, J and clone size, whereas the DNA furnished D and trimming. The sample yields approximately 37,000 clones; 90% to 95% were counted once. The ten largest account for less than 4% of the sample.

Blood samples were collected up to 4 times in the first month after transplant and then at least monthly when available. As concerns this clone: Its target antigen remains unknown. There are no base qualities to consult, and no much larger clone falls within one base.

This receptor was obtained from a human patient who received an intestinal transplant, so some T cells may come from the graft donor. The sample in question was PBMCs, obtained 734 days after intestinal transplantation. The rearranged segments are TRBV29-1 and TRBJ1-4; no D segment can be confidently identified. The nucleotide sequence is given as TGCAGCGTTGGGGGTTATGAAAAACTGTTTTTT. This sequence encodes CSVGGYEKLFF.